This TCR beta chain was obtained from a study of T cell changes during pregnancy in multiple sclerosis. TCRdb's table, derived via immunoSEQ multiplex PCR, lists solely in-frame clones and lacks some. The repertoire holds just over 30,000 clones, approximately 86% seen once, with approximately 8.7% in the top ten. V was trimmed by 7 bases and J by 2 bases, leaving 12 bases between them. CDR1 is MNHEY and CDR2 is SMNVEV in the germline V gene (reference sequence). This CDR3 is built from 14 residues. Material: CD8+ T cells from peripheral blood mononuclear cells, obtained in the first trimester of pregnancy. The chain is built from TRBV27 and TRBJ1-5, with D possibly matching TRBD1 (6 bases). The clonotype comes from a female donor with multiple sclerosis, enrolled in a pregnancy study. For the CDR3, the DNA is TGTGCCAGCAAGGGGGGGAAAGGCAATCAGCCCCAGCATTTT. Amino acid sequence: CASKGGKGNQPQHF.